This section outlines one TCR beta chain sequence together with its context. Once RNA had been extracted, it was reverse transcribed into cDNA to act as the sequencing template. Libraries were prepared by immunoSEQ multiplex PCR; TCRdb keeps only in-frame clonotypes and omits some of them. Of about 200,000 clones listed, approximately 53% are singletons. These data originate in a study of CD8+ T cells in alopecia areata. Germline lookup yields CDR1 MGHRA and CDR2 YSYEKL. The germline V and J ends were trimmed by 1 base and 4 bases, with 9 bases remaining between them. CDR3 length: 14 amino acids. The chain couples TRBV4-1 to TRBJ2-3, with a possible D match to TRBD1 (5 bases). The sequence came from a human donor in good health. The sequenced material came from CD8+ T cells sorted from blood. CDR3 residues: CASSQGAGPDTQYF. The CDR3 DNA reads TGCGCCAGCAGCCAAGGGGCAGGGCCAGATACGCAGTATTTT.